These T cell receptor beta chains were read from a single sample in a study of identical twins. MiXCR, run by TCRdb on the 5' RACE reads, gives a single entry per CDR3 protein. The data contain 300,000 to 400,000 distinct CDR3 sequences, approximately 13% of them seen just once; the ten biggest clones take up just over 7%. The same data also went into a second study, on yellow fever vaccine responses in identical twins.

What was sequenced was CD8+ T cells sorted from blood. The receptors shown here come from a woman in her late teens or twenties in good health. Each CDR3 is given with its conserved first and last residue. The D gene is left open where the match is weak. Clone size is stated in some rows and not others, as once, few, many or a class when expanded.

-	TRBV24-1	TRBJ2-2	many	CATSDSIAVAANTGELFF	TGTGCCACCAGTGATTCGATAGCGGTCGCAGCGAACACCGGGGAGCTGTTTTTT
-	TRBV7-9	TRBJ2-7	-	CASSLNSGPSYEQYF	TGTGCCAGCAGCTTAAATAGCGGTCCCTCCTACGAGCAGTACTTC
TRBD1	TRBV24-1	TRBJ2-1	few	CATSGQAYNEQFF	TGTGCCACCAGCGGACAGGCCTACAATGAGCAGTTCTTC
-	TRBV7-9	TRBJ2-1	few	CASSFVRQGFDNEQFF	TGTGCCAGCAGCTTCGTACGCCAGGGGTTCGACAATGAGCAGTTCTTC
-	TRBV27	TRBJ2-1	few	CASREGPSSYNEQFF	TGTGCCAGCAGAGAGGGGCCCAGCTCCTACAATGAGCAGTTCTTC
TRBD2	TRBV19	TRBJ2-1	few	CASSIASGTYNEQFF	TGTGCCAGTAGTATCGCCAGCGGGACCTACAATGAGCAGTTCTTC
-	TRBV20-1	TRBJ1-2	-	CSASINHNYGYTF	TGCAGTGCTAGTATTAACCATAACTATGGCTACACCTTC
-	TRBV9	TRBJ2-7	-	CASSVGGKADSEQYF	TGTGCCAGCAGCGTAGGGGGGAAGGCGGACTCCGAGCAGTACTTC
-	TRBV7-8	TRBJ1-1	-	CASSLTRILNTEAFF	TGTGCCAGCAGCTTAACCCGAATTTTGAACACTGAAGCTTTCTTT
TRBD2	TRBV5-1	TRBJ2-7	-	CASSLRSSGPYEQYF	TGCGCCAGCAGCTTGAGGTCTAGCGGGCCCTACGAGCAGTACTTC
TRBD2	TRBV20-1	TRBJ2-1	few	CSAPGLAEHNEQFF	TGCAGTGCTCCGGGACTAGCGGAGCACAATGAGCAGTTCTTC
TRBD1	TRBV5-5	TRBJ2-5	few	CASSLTGGKTQYF	TGTGCCAGCAGCTTGACAGGGGGAAAGACCCAGTACTTC
-	TRBV7-9	TRBJ2-3	many	CASSPEGSRTDTQYF	TGTGCCAGCAGCCCTGAGGGGAGTCGCACAGATACGCAGTATTTT
-	TRBV27	TRBJ1-1	-	CATAERAGRTEAFF	TGTGCCACCGCCGAGAGGGCCGGACGCACTGAAGCTTTCTTT
-	TRBV5-6	TRBJ2-7	-	CASSLGQTRTYEQYF	TGTGCCAGCAGCTTGGGCCAGACACGGACCTACGAGCAGTACTTC
TRBD2	TRBV29-1	TRBJ2-1	few	CSAQGLAGVDEQFF	TGCAGCGCCCAGGGACTAGCGGGGGTCGATGAGCAGTTCTTC
TRBD2	TRBV2	TRBJ2-5	few	CASRVNLADQETQYF	TGTGCCAGCAGGGTCAATCTAGCGGACCAAGAGACCCAGTACTTC
-	TRBV27	TRBJ2-7	many	CASSPNTQLYEQYF	TGTGCCAGCAGCCCTAACACACAGCTCTACGAGCAGTACTTC
-	TRBV14	TRBJ2-2	many	CASTSATGELFF	TGTGCCTCAACAAGCGCCACCGGGGAGCTGTTTTTT
-	TRBV12-3/TRBV12-4	TRBJ1-1	many	CASTTGTSLGAFF	TGTGCCAGCACTACCGGGACGTCGTTAGGAGCTTTCTTT
-	TRBV24-1	TRBJ2-1	many	CATSGAAYNEQFF	TGTGCCACCAGCGGGGCGGCCTACAATGAGCAGTTCTTC
TRBD1	TRBV7-9	TRBJ1-2	few	CASSFPAGGAIYGYTF	TGTGCCAGCAGCTTCCCGGCAGGGGGCGCTATCTATGGCTACACCTTC
TRBD1	TRBV10-3	TRBJ2-2	-	CAIDRGSAGELFF	TGTGCCATCGACAGGGGATCAGCCGGGGAGCTGTTTTTT
-	TRBV7-8	TRBJ2-5	few	CASSLERKRKTQYF	TGTGCCAGCAGCTTAGAAAGGAAAAGGAAGACCCAGTACTTC
-	TRBV15	TRBJ2-2	many	CATSNLMINTGELFF	TGTGCCACCAGCAATCTCATGATTAACACCGGGGAGCTGTTTTTT
-	TRBV3-1	TRBJ2-1	few	CASSHRTDYEQFF	TGTGCCAGCAGCCACAGGACCGACTATGAGCAGTTCTTC
-	TRBV12-3/TRBV12-4	TRBJ2-1	-	CGSSFSGNEQFF	TGTGGCAGCAGTTTTAGTGGGAATGAGCAGTTCTTC
-	TRBV21-1	TRBJ2-7	-	CASSNTGTGTYAQYF	TGTGCCAGCAGCAATACCGGGACAGGGACATACGCGCAGTACTTC
-	TRBV5-1	TRBJ2-1	-	CASSWGYRSSYNEQFF	TGCGCCAGCAGCTGGGGCTACAGGAGCTCCTACAATGAGCAGTTCTTC
TRBD1	TRBV12-3/TRBV12-4	TRBJ2-2	few	CASSLKGQGFSNTGELFF	TGTGCCAGCAGTTTAAAGGGACAGGGATTTTCGAACACCGGGGAGCTGTTTTTT